This section outlines one T cell receptor beta chain sequence together with its context. The sample is drawn from a study of blood T cell repertoires in COVID-19. Sequenced by immunoSEQ multiplex PCR; TCRdb stores in-frame clones only, minus some. Of some 200,000 clones in the sample, approximately 75% were seen once. Trimming cost V 4 bases and J 0 bases; bases outside gene matches: 9. This CDR3 spans 17 amino acids. Per the germline V gene, CDR1 is LGHDT and CDR2 is YNNKEL (reference sequence). Sequencing was done on a sample of PBMCs or T cells enriched from blood (not recorded which). The source of this sequence is a man aged 40-55 years who had recovered from COVID-19. The chain has TRBV3-1 (or the pseudogene TRBV3-2) and TRBJ1-5; 7 nucleotides line up with TRBD1. The CDR3 DNA reads TGTGCCAGCAGCCCTCTTAGGGGGACAGATAGCAATCAGCCCCAGCATTTT. It codes for CASSPLRGTDSNQPQHF.